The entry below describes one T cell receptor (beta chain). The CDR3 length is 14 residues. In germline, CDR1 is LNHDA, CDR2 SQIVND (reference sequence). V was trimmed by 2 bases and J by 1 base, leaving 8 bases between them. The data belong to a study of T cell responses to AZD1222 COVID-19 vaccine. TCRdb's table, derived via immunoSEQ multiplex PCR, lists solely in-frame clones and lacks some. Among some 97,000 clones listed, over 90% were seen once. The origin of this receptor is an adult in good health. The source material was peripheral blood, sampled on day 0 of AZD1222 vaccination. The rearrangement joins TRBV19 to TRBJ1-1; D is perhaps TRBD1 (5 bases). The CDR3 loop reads CASSINGGNTEAFF. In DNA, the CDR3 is TGTGCCAGTAGTATAAATGGGGGGAACACTGAAGCTTTCTTT.